Shown below are 5 T cell receptor beta chains from a single sample sequenced in a study of beta chain features in type 1 diabetes. Antigens of these TCRs are unknown. Every isolated RNA sample was fully reverse transcribed, so sequencing captured expressed TCRB transcripts. TCRdb keeps only in-frame clones here, not all; method: immunoSEQ multiplex PCR. The sample records fewer than 400,000 clones, 7% to 10% being singletons. Study-level findings and limits: Shortening that was moderate but significant affected the TCRB CDR3s of Type 1 diabetes patients in all four CD4+ subsets.

Sequencing used central memory CD4+ T cells from blood. The receptors derive from a young man with type 1 diabetes.

The gene calls are TRBV29-1 and TRBJ2-5; D uncertain. This CDR3 is 11 amino acids long. Looked up from germline, CDR1 is SQVTM and CDR2 is ANQGSEA. V gave up 7 bases and J gave up 4 bases, with 10 bases separating them. The CDR3, as DNA: TGCAGCGACGCAATGGGAGAGACCCAGTACTTC. Amino acid sequence: CSDAMGETQYF.

The gene calls are TRBV5-4 and TRBJ2-1; D perhaps matches TRBD1 (6 bases). CDR1 is SGHNT and CDR2 is YYREEE in the germline V gene (reference sequence). V was pared by 3 bases and J by 4 bases, with 8 bases between. The CDR3 contains 13 residues. CDR3 region: CASSWTAYNEQFF. DNA of the CDR3: TGTGCCAGCAGCTGGACAGCGTACAATGAGCAGTTCTTC.

The V call is TRBV5-6, the J call TRBJ1-5; possible D gene TRBD1, 5 bases. Germline V gene sequence: CDR1 SGHDT, CDR2 YYEEEE. The ends were cut back, 5 bases at V and 4 bases at J, with 13 bases in the middle. The CDR3 totals 14 residues. DNA for the CDR3: TGTGCCAGCAGTTCAGGGCTTGGAAATCAGCCCCAGCATTTT. This codes for CASSSGLGNQPQHF.

The genes are TRBV10-3 and TRBJ2-1, with 9 bases matching TRBD2. The CDR3 runs to 14 residues. Trimming cost V 5 bases and J 6 bases; bases outside gene matches: 5. Germline CDR1 is ENHRY and CDR2 is SYGVKD. The CDR3 protein is CAISPGLASNEQFF. Here the CDR3 DNA reads TGTGCCATCAGTCCGGGACTAGCATCCAATGAGCAGTTCTTC.

This clone was counted between two and nine times. V and J are TRBV11-2 and TRBJ2-3, with TRBD1 matching 9 bases. Germline CDR1 is SGHAT and CDR2 is FQNNGV. V trimming: 5 bases; J trimming: 1 base; junction bases outside the gene matches: 10. The CDR3 has 17 residues. The CDR3 here is CASSPSRDRARTDTQYF. The CDR3 DNA sequence: TGTGCCAGCAGCCCATCAAGGGACAGGGCCCGCACAGATACGCAGTATTTT.